The 10 T cell receptor beta chains reported below all come from one sample, sequenced in a study of OX40 agonist ivuxolimab in advanced cancers. TCRdb's copy holds only in-frame clones and misses some; the assay was immunoSEQ multiplex PCR. The repertoire holds around 30,000 clones, with about 80% as singletons. The material was CD4+ or CD8+ T cells sorted from blood, obtained in a trial of the OX40 agonist ivuxolimab. Receptors were obtained from an adult with an advanced solid tumor such as melanoma, head and neck, liver or kidney cancer.

This clone was picked up a small number of times. The rearrangement links TRBV2 to TRBJ1-1; no reliable D call. Germline-derived CDR1 and CDR2 are SNHLY and FYNNEI. V dropped 7 bases and J dropped 6 bases, with 9 bases sitting between them. The CDR3 extends over 11 amino acids. The CDR3 DNA reads TGTGCCAGCATCCTGGCTTCTGAAGCTTTCTTT. Its translation: CASILASEAFF.

The V and J genes are TRBV11-2 and TRBJ1-5, with TRBD1 as a possible D gene (6 bases). V shed 5 bases and J shed 2 bases, with 13 bases lying between them. The CDR3 length is 15 residues. The germline CDR1 and CDR2 sequences are SGHAT and FQNNGV. The CDR3 nucleotides read TGTGCCAGCAGCCTATGGCCAGGGGGCAATCAGCCCCAGCATTTT. This sequence encodes CASSLWPGGNQPQHF.

The chain employs TRBV12-5 and TRBJ1-1; tentatively, D is TRBD1 (6 bases). From germline, CDR1 is LGHNT and CDR2 FRNRAP. The V end lost 7 bases, the J end lost 4 bases, and 16 bases lay between the germline ends. The CDR3 is 14 amino acids. The CDR3 is CASAPDRRTTEAFF. CDR3 bases: TGTGCTAGTGCCCCGGACAGACGTACCACTGAAGCTTTCTTT.

The chain combines TRBV9 with TRBJ1-1; D gene ambiguous. The CDR3 runs 13 residues. Germline V gene sequence: CDR1 SGDLS, CDR2 YYNGEE. Trimming took 3 bases from V and 4 from J, leaving 10 bases between them. For the CDR3, the DNA is TGTGCCAGCAGCGCGGGATCTGGCACTGAAGCTTTCTTT. It encodes CASSAGSGTEAFF.

The DNA of the CDR3 is TGCGCCAGCAGCTTGGTGGGGACTAGCGGGGGAACTTACAATGAGCAGTTCTTC. Residues: CASSLVGTSGGTYNEQFF. This chain uses TRBV5-1 with TRBJ2-1; 14 bases agree with TRBD2. CDR3 length: 18 residues. Germline V gives CDR1 SGHRS, CDR2 YFSETQ. V was pared by 0 bases and J by 4 bases, with 6 bases of the junction left unmatched. Full variable domain (outside the CDR3, taken from reference TRBV5-1 and TRBJ2-1): KAGVTQTPRYLIKTRGQQVTLSCSPISGHRSVSWYQQTPGQGLQFLFEYFSETQRNKGNFPGRFSGRQFSNSRSEMNVSTLELGDSALYLCASSLVGTSGGTYNEQFFGPGTRLTVL.

This clone was seen once. V usage is TRBV7-3 and J usage is TRBJ2-2, with D hard to call. V was pared by 1 base and J by 8 bases, with 5 bases between. Germline V CDR1 and CDR2: SGHTA, FQGTGA. This CDR3 spans 12 amino acids. This CDR3 is CASSLRAGELFF. CDR3 coding DNA: TGTGCCAGCAGCTTAAGGGCGGGGGAGCTGTTTTTT.

CDR3 amino acids: CASSPIEGLAKNIQYF. CDR3 coding DNA: TGTGCCAGCTCACCAATTGAAGGTTTAGCCAAAAACATTCAGTACTTC. The chain employs TRBV18 and TRBJ2-4; the D is unclear. The germline gives CDR1 KGHSH, CDR2 LQKENI. This CDR3 comprises 16 residues. V lost 2 bases and J 0 bases, leaving 11 bases between the germline ends.

V is TRBV9 and J is TRBJ1-5, with 7 bases that match TRBD1. Losses at the gene ends were 4 bases for V and 1 base for J; bases not matched to a gene: 2. From germline, CDR1 is SGDLS and CDR2 YYNGEE. The CDR3 covers 14 residues. CDR3 DNA sequence: TGTGCCAGCAGCCCAGGGGGAAGCAATCAGCCCCAGCATTTT. The encoded protein is CASSPGGSNQPQHF. The full variable domain, with the rest looked up from reference TRBV9 and TRBJ1-5, is DSGVTQTPKHLITATGQRVTLRCSPRSGDLSVYWYQQSLDQGLQFLIQYYNGEERAKGNILERFSAQQFPDLHSELNLSSLELGDSALYFCASSPGGSNQPQHFGDGTRLSIL.

The genes are TRBV7-2 and TRBJ2-7; the D gene is possibly TRBD2 (6 bases). The CDR3 has 13 residues. Germline V gene lookup returns CDR1 SGHTA and CDR2 FQGNSA. V shed 1 base and J shed 6 bases, with 10 bases lying between them. CDR3 coding DNA: TGTGCCAGCAGCTTAGATCCCGGGAGCGAGCAGTACTTC. The encoded protein is CASSLDPGSEQYF.

This chain uses TRBV4-1 with TRBJ1-3, with D possibly being TRBD1 (6 bases). The V gene's germline CDR1 is MGHRA and CDR2 YSYEKL. Trimming removed 1 base at V and 1 base at J, with 8 bases between. This CDR3 contains 15 residues. The CDR3 nucleotides are TGCGCCAGCAGCCAAGGACAGGAGTCTGGAAACACCATATATTTT. This encodes CASSQGQESGNTIYF.